One sample yielded the 31 T cell receptor beta chains listed below, sequenced in a study of T cells after yellow fever vaccination. In TCRdb, the 5' RACE reads were re-called with MiXCR into one record per CDR3 protein. The table records some 500,000 distinct CDR3 sequences, approximately 12% of them present only once. This specimen was PBMCs, taken on the day of the yellow fever booster vaccination. The receptors here all came from a man aged 25 to 40 who received the YFV17D yellow fever vaccine.

The chain uses TRBV20-1 and TRBJ2-7; perhaps TRBD1 as D (6 bases). The CDR3 loop spans 15 amino acids. The germline CDR1 and CDR2 sequences are DFQATT and SNEGSKA (reference sequence). Trimming stripped 3 bases from V and 1 base from J, with 16 bases between. CDR3 amino acids: CSARRQVRGSYEQYF. In DNA form, the CDR3 reads TGCAGTGCTAGGCGACAGGTCCGGGGTTCCTACGAGCAGTACTTC.

This clonotype was seen a handful of times. The V gene is TRBV11-2, the J gene TRBJ1-6, with 8 positions matching TRBD1. Unmatched junction bases numbered 6, after V lost 2 bases and J lost 9 bases. The CDR3 covers 15 residues. The germline V gene has CDR1 SGHAT and CDR2 FQNNGV. CDR3 sequence (DNA): TGTGCCAGCAGCTTACAGGGGGCGCGAGGTTCACCCCTCCACTTT. Its protein product is CASSLQGARGSPLHF.

This clonotype was detected a few times. V is TRBV7-9 and J is TRBJ2-3; D possibly corresponds to TRBD2 (5 bases). Trimming took off 3 bases at V and 0 bases at J, with 13 bases between the two ends. The CDR3 covers 16 residues. Germline V CDR1 and CDR2: SEHNR, FQNEAQ (reference sequence). The CDR3 protein is CASSLSLAHSTDTQYF. In DNA form, the CDR3 reads TGTGCCAGCAGCTTGTCTCTAGCCCACAGCACAGATACGCAGTATTTT.

This clonotype was observed at least ten times. V usage is TRBV27 and J usage is TRBJ1-5; maybe TRBD1 (5 bases). The germline V gene encodes CDR1 MNHEY and CDR2 SMNVEV (reference sequence). The CDR3 loop spans 16 amino acids. V was trimmed by 6 bases and J by 0 bases, leaving 15 bases between them. The CDR3, as DNA: TGTGCCAGCAGAGGCAGGGATGGCTATAGCAATCAGCCCCAGCATTTT. Its protein product is CASRGRDGYSNQPQHF.

The CDR3 DNA is TGTGCCAGCAGCCCGACAGGGGCGCACAATCCCCTCCACTTT. It is translated as CASSPTGAHNPLHF. The genes are TRBV7-2 and TRBJ1-6, with TRBD1 matching over 8 bases. CDR3 length: 14 residues. After removal of 5 bases from V and 13 bases from J, the junction contained 10 bases not matched to a gene. Germline CDR1 reads SGHTA; CDR2 reads FQGNSA. Variable domain in full (rest from reference TRBV7-2 and TRBJ1-6): GAGVSQSPSNKVTEKGKDVELRCDPISGHTALYWYRQSLGQGLEFLIYFQGNSAPDKSGLPSDRFSAERTGGSVSTLTIQRTQQEDSAVYLCASSPTGAHNPLHFGNGTRLTVT.

This clonotype was counted a few times. One junction end disagrees with the germline gene, perhaps due to a read error. This chain links TRBV27 with TRBJ1-2; tentative D call: TRBD1 (6 bases). The CDR3 spans 15 residues. Germline lookup yields CDR1 MNHEY and CDR2 SMNVEV (reference sequence). The CDR3 here is CATSPHPGGATGYTF. The CDR3 DNA follows: TGTGCCACCAGTCCCCACCCGGGGGGCGCGACTGGCTACACCTTC.

The CDR3 DNA reads as TGTGCCAGCACTACACGGGTGTTGGGAAATTCACCCCTCCACTTT. As protein: CASTTRVLGNSPLHF. The V call is TRBV6-1, the J call TRBJ1-6; D is uncertain. Germline V gives CDR1 MNHNS, CDR2 SASEGT. The length of the CDR3 is 15 residues. V lost 7 bases, J lost 7 bases, and 17 bases lay in between.

The genes are TRBV15 and TRBJ2-1; 10 bases are a match to TRBD2. V trimming: 4 bases; J trimming: 6 bases; junction bases outside the gene matches: 3. The CDR3 runs to 14 residues. Germline CDR1 reads LNHNV; CDR2 reads YYDKDF (reference sequence). CDR3 amino acids: CATSTWTSGNEQFF. CDR3 bases: TGTGCCACCAGCACCTGGACTAGCGGCAATGAGCAGTTCTTC.

This clonotype came up a few times. The rearrangement links TRBV5-1 to TRBJ2-1; D possibly matches TRBD1 or TRBD2 (6 bases each). The CDR3 runs to 16 residues. V lost 3 bases, J lost 2 bases, and 15 bases lay in between. Per germline, CDR1 SGHRS and CDR2 YFSETQ. In DNA form, the CDR3 reads TGCGCCAGCAGCTACTCGGGGGCGCCCGCCTACAATGAGCAGTTCTTC. Residues: CASSYSGAPAYNEQFF.

This clonotype has only a few counts. This sequence joins TRBV7-9 and TRBJ2-1, with 11 bases that match TRBD2. J gave up 8 bases and V 9 bases, and 12 bases lay outside the gene matches. Germline CDR1 reads SEHNR; CDR2 reads FQNEAQ (reference sequence). There are 15 residues in the CDR3. As DNA, the CDR3 is TGTGCCAGACAGGGACTAGCGGCCTACGGGGATGAGCAGTTCTTC. Protein sequence: CARQGLAAYGDEQFF.

This clonotype was seen only a few times. V gene TRBV7-9 combines with J gene TRBJ1-4; 8 positions agree with TRBD1. CDR3 length equals 16 residues. V lost 0 bases, J lost 4 bases, and 4 bases stayed unmatched. Germline V gives CDR1 SEHNR, CDR2 FQNEAQ (reference sequence). The CDR3 is CASSLAGQGRNEKLFF. CDR3 sequence (DNA): TGTGCCAGCAGCTTAGCAGGACAGGGTCGTAATGAAAAACTGTTTTTT.

The sample holds a few counts of this clonotype. The chain uses TRBV5-4 and TRBJ2-3; 9 positions match TRBD2. Looked up from germline, CDR1 is SGHNT and CDR2 is YYREEE (reference sequence). The CDR3 spans 15 residues. V was clipped by 9 bases and J by 4 bases; unmatched bases: 12. The CDR3 protein is CAKKIAGVAPDTQYF. In DNA form, the CDR3 reads TGTGCCAAAAAGATAGCGGGAGTGGCCCCAGATACGCAGTATTTT. Variable domain in full (rest from reference TRBV5-4 and TRBJ2-3): ETGVTQSPTHLIKTRGQQVTLRCSSQSGHNTVSWYQQALGQGPQFIFQYYREEENGRGNFPPRFSGLQFPNYSSELNVNALELDDSALYLCAKKIAGVAPDTQYFGPGTRLTVL.

The CDR3 protein is CASSLDVRLYEQYF. In nucleotides, the CDR3 is TGTGCCAGCAGCCTGGACGTCCGCCTTTACGAGCAGTACTTC. This sequence joins TRBV7-9 and TRBJ2-7; D remains unclear. V lost 5 bases and J 4 bases, leaving 15 bases between the germline ends. CDR1 is SEHNR, CDR2 FQNEAQ, per germline (reference sequence). The CDR3 sequence is 14 residues long.

This clonotype appeared a few times. This rearrangement joins TRBV14 to TRBJ1-2; maybe TRBD1 (6 bases). Germline CDR1 reads SGHDN; CDR2 reads FVKESK. The CDR3 extends over 14 amino acids. Between the trimmed V and J ends, which lost 3 bases and 2 bases, there was a span of 10 bases. CDR3 coding DNA: TGTGCCAGCAGCCACATTACAGGGAACTATGGCTACACCTTC. It translates to CASSHITGNYGYTF.

This clonotype has just a few counts. This chain connects TRBV5-1 to TRBJ2-3; D ambiguous. Germline CDR1 and CDR2: SGHRS and YFSETQ. CDR3 length equals 17 residues. Trimming pared 2 bases from V and 2 bases from J, leaving 18 bases between. For the CDR3, the DNA is TGCGCCAGCAGCTTACCCTTGGGCCGACCAAACACAGATACGCAGTATTTT. The encoded protein is CASSLPLGRPNTDTQYF.

This clonotype has just a few counts. The chain links TRBV19 to TRBJ1-1, with D unclear. CDR3 size: 10 residues. V was shortened by 10 bases and J by 7 bases, with 10 bases between the two germline ends. Germline V gene sequence: CDR1 LNHDA, CDR2 SQIVND (reference sequence). The CDR3 DNA follows: TGTGCCAAGACCGCAGGTGAAGCTTTCTTT. Translated: CAKTAGEAFF.

This clonotype was found a few times. The CDR3 here is CSVAGELAGGYEQYF. In DNA, the CDR3 is TGCAGCGTTGCCGGAGAGTTAGCGGGGGGCTACGAGCAGTACTTC. The J gene is TRBJ2-7, the V gene TRBV29-1; 10 positions match TRBD2. Trimming removed 4 bases from V and 3 bases from J; junction bases left unmatched: 9. Germline V lookup: CDR1 SQVTM, CDR2 ANQGSEA. The CDR3 sequence is 15 residues long.

This clonotype came up a few times. The chain recombines TRBV20-1 with TRBJ2-2, with D uncertain. Trimming removed 2 bases at V and 4 bases at J, with 5 bases between. The CDR3 is made up of 12 amino acids. The V gene's germline CDR1 is DFQATT and CDR2 SNEGSKA (reference sequence). For the CDR3, the DNA is TGCAGTGCTAGACACACCACCGGGGAGCTGTTTTTT. Protein sequence: CSARHTTGELFF.

This sequence joins TRBV20-1 and TRBJ1-1; unclear D gene. There are 14 residues in the CDR3. CDR1 DFQATT and CDR2 SNEGSKA come from the germline V gene (reference sequence). Trimming stripped 1 base from V and 3 bases from J, with 12 bases between. CDR3 in DNA: TGCAGTGCTAGAGCGACACCGATGGACACTGAAGCTTTCTTT. Its protein product is CSARATPMDTEAFF.

The rearrangement uses TRBV7-7 and TRBJ2-1; tentatively, D is TRBD1 or TRBD2 (6 bases each). This CDR3 contains 15 residues. Trimming cost V 5 bases and J 6 bases, with 17 bases left between them. Germline CDR1 SSHAT, CDR2 FNYEAQ (reference sequence). The CDR3 nucleotides are TGTGCCAGCAGCAAGGAACAGGGAGGTCTCAATGAGCAGTTCTTC. This codes for CASSKEQGGLNEQFF.

This chain uses TRBV6-4 with TRBJ2-7; the match to TRBD2 covers 13 bases. This CDR3 is built from 17 residues. The germline CDR1 and CDR2 sequences are MRHNA and SNTAGT. With 3 bases clipped from V and 1 base from J, the junction kept 6 bases outside the gene matches. CDR3 region: CASSDTSGRAMSYEQYF. The CDR3 region has the DNA TGTGCCAGCAGTGATACTAGCGGGAGGGCGATGTCCTACGAGCAGTACTTC.

This clonotype showed up just a few times. The rearrangement uses TRBV7-2 and TRBJ2-1; D tentatively fits TRBD1 or TRBD2 (7 bases each). The V and J ends lost 5 bases and 8 bases respectively, with 22 bases between them. The length of the CDR3 is 16 residues. Germline assignment: CDR1 SGHTA and CDR2 FQGNSA. CDR3 residues: CASSPPGFRGRDEQFF. The CDR3 coding sequence is TGTGCCAGCAGCCCCCCCGGCTTCAGGGGGAGGGATGAGCAGTTCTTC.

This clonotype was counted between two and nine times. V and J are TRBV15 and TRBJ2-1; 12 bases line up with TRBD2. The CDR3 has 14 residues. V was clipped by 3 bases and J by 9 bases; unmatched bases: 3. Germline V gives CDR1 LNHNV, CDR2 YYDKDF (reference sequence). This CDR3 is CATSRTSGSLEQFF. DNA of the CDR3: TGTGCCACCAGCAGGACTAGCGGGAGCCTTGAGCAGTTCTTC.

The chain has TRBV7-3 and TRBJ2-3; tentative D call: TRBD2 (5 bases). With 1 base removed from V and 3 bases from J, the gap between germline ends came to 11 bases. Germline lookup yields CDR1 SGHTA and CDR2 FQGTGA. The length of the CDR3 is 15 residues. CDR3 bases: TGTGCCAGCAGCTTAAACGCCCGCGGGACAGATACGCAGTATTTT. Amino acids: CASSLNARGTDTQYF.

This clonotype was observed once. J is TRBJ2-7 and V is TRBV10-3, with 12 bases aligning to TRBD1. J gave up 5 bases and V 6 bases, and 5 bases lay outside the gene matches. The length of the CDR3 is 14 residues. Germline lookup yields CDR1 ENHRY and CDR2 SYGVKD. The CDR3 reads CAIRGDRGRDEQYF. The CDR3 DNA reads TGTGCCATCAGGGGGGACAGGGGGCGAGACGAGCAGTACTTC.

V and J are TRBV6-1 and TRBJ2-1; TRBD2 aligns across 11 bases. CDR3 length equals 16 residues. Germline V gene lookup returns CDR1 MNHNS and CDR2 SASEGT. The trim removed 10 bases at V and 3 bases at J, leaving 11 bases unmatched. The CDR3 loop reads CATLTGLAGDYNEQFF. In nucleotides, the CDR3 is TGTGCCACCCTGACTGGACTAGCGGGCGACTACAATGAGCAGTTCTTC.

This clonotype was seen only a few times. V and J are TRBV9 and TRBJ1-5; 10 bases are a match to TRBD1. The CDR3 runs to 14 residues. With 2 bases clipped from V and 9 bases from J, the junction kept 5 bases outside the gene matches. The germline V gene has CDR1 SGDLS and CDR2 YYNGEE. The CDR3 coding sequence is TGTGCCAGCAGCGTGGGGGGACAGGGGCCGCCCCAGCATTTT. Protein product: CASSVGGQGPPQHF.

The chain is built from TRBV18 and TRBJ1-2; 7 nucleotides match TRBD1. This CDR3 has 16 amino acids. CDR1 is KGHSH, CDR2 LQKENI, per germline. Losses at the gene ends were 1 base for V and 4 bases for J; bases not matched to a gene: 9. CDR3 sequence: CASSPQRQGGGYGYTF. CDR3 nucleotide sequence: TGTGCCAGCTCACCACAAAGACAGGGCGGTGGCTATGGCTACACCTTC.

V usage is TRBV18 and J usage is TRBJ1-5; D may be TRBD1 (5 bases). Looked up from germline, CDR1 is KGHSH and CDR2 is LQKENI. Deletions cut 6 bases from V and 10 bases from J, with 13 bases between. The CDR3 length is 12 residues. This chain's CDR3 is CASSFGGHPQHF. DNA for the CDR3: TGTGCCAGCTCTTTCGGGGGTCACCCCCAGCATTTT.

This sequence joins TRBV3-1 and TRBJ2-2; no firm D call. The CDR3 extends over 15 amino acids. V was pared by 2 bases and J by 5 bases, with 12 bases between. Looked up from germline, CDR1 is LGHDT and CDR2 is YNNKEL (reference sequence). The CDR3 reads CASSQPKQRTGELFF. The CDR3 coding sequence is TGTGCCAGCAGCCAACCTAAGCAACGAACCGGGGAGCTGTTTTTT.

This chain uses TRBV5-1 with TRBJ2-7; 9 bases line up with TRBD1. The V segment lost 2 bases and the J segment 5 bases; nucleotides outside the gene matches: 11. The CDR3 is 16 residues long. Germline V CDR1 and CDR2: SGHRS, YFSETQ. The CDR3 DNA reads TGCGCCAGCAGCTTAGTCTCGGGACAGGGATACGACGAGCAGTACTTC. Its translation: CASSLVSGQGYDEQYF.